This TCR beta chain was sequenced during a study of control samples from healthy donors and cancer patients. The table came from immunoSEQ multiplex PCR; TCRdb's copy has only in-frame clones and leaves some out. The table has approximately 60,000 clones, over 75% seen once. The specimen sequenced was PBMCs. The source is a woman aged 45 to 65 with colorectal cancer.

This CDR3 reads CASSAAGTGGGYTF. The DNA for the CDR3 is TGTGCCAGCAGCGCTGCCGGGACAGGGGGCGGCTACACCTTC. The chain couples TRBV2 to TRBJ1-2, with 12 bases matching TRBD1. Trimming removed 6 bases from V and 8 bases from J; junction bases left unmatched: 7. Germline-derived CDR1 and CDR2 are SNHLY and FYNNEI. There are 14 residues in the CDR3.